This TCR beta chain was recovered during a study of Ad26.COV2.S vaccination and SARS-CoV-2 variants. Broader study findings: Substantial post-vaccination breadth of spike-specific CD8+ and CD4+ T cell responses was reported.

Germline CDR1 reads SGHTA; CDR2 reads FQGNSA. V lost 3 bases and J lost 6; bases outside the gene matches: 6. CDR3 length: 14 residues. The protocol was immunoSEQ multiplex PCR, while the TCRdb copy is restricted to in-frame clones and leaves out a portion. The sample yields about 480,000 clones, 87% seen once. In the case of this clone: Antigen unknown.

The treatment: some 20 received Ad26.COV2.S at low or high dose, single or two shots; 5 received placebo; per-sample allocation not given. The samples date from day 63 after the first vaccine or placebo injection. The chain couples TRBV7-2 to TRBJ2-3, with 7 bases matching TRBD2. The sample in question was peripheral blood, obtained in a trial of Ad26.COV2.S vaccine versus placebo. This TCR came from a person aged 18 to 59 who received the Ad26.COV2.S COVID-19 vaccine or a placebo. CDR3 amino acids: CASSFGQGGDTQYF. CDR3 nucleotides: TGTGCCAGCAGCTTCGGGCAGGGAGGGGATACGCAGTATTTT.